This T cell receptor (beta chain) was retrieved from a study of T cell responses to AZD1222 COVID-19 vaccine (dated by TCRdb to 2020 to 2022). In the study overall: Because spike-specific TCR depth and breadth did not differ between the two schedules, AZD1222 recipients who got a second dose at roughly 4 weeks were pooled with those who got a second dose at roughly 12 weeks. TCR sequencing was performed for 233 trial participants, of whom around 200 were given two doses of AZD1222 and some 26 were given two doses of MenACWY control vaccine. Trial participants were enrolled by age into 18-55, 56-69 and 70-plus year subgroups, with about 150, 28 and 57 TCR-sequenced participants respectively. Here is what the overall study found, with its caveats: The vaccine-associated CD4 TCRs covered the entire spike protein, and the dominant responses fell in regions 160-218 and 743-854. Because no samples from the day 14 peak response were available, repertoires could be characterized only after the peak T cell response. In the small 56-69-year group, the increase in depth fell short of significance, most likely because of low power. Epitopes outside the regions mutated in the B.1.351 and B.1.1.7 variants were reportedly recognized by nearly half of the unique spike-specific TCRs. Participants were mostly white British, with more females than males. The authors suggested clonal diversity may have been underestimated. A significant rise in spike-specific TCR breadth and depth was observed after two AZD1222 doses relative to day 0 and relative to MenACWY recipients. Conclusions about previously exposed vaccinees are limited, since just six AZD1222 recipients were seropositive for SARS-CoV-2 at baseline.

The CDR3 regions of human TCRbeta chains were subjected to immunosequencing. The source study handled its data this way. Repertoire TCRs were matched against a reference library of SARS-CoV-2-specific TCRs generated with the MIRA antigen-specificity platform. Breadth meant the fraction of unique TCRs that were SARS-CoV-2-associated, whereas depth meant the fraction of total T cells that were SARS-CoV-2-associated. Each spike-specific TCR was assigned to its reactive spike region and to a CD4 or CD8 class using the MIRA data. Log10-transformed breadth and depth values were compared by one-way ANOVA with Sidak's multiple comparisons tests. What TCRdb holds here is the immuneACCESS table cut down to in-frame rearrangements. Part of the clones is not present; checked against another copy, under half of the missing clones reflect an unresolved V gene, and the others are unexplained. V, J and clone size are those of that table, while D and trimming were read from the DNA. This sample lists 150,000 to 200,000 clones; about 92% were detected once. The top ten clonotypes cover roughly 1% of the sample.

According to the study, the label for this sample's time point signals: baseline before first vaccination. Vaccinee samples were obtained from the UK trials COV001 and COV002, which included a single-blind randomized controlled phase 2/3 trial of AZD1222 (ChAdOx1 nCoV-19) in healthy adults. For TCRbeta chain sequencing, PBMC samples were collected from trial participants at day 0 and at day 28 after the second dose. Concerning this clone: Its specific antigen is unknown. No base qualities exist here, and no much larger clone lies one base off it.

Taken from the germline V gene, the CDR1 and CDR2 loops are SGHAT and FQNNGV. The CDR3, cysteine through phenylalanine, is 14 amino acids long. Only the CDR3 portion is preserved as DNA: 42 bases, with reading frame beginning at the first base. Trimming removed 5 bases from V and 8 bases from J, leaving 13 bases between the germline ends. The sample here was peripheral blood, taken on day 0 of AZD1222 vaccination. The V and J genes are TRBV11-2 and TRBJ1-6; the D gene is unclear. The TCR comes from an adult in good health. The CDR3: CASSPRTAYSPLHF. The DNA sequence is TGTGCCAGCAGCCCGCGGACTGCCTATTCACCCCTCCACTTT.